The subject of this entry is one T cell receptor beta chain. The antigen is undetermined. The repertoire was sequenced with immunoSEQ multiplex PCR; TCRdb's copy has only in-frame clones and lacks some. The repertoire holds 75,000 to 100,000 clones, with roughly 91% as singletons. The data originate from a study of graft-versus-host responses after intestinal transplantation. Study summary: Multivisceral, liver-intestinal, or isolated intestinal transplants were given to recipients. Findings and caveats of the study: GvH clones turned up in recipient marrow; some had shown up first in ileum or blood.

After removal of 3 bases from V and 3 bases from J, the junction contained 14 bases not matched to a gene. Germline CDR1 is LGHNA and CDR2 is YNFKEQ. The CDR3 contains 18 residues. The clonotype originates from a human donor who was the organ donor for an intestinal transplant. The chain is built from TRBV4-2 and TRBJ2-5; 9 bases align to TRBD2. Sequenced here: unstimulated CD4+ T cells sorted from spleen or lymph node cells, sampled before transplant. CDR3 bases: TGTGCCAGCAGCCAGGGCACTTACGGGGCGGGGGGGAAAGAGACCCAGTACTTC. Residues: CASSQGTYGAGGKETQYF.